This is a list of T cell receptor beta chains from one sample in a study of control samples from healthy donors and cancer patients. The repertoire was sequenced with immunoSEQ multiplex PCR; TCRdb's copy has only in-frame clones and lacks some. Among roughly 170,000 clones listed, about 86% were seen once. Sequences were obtained from blood. Receptor source: a woman aged 25 to 39 in good health. Both conserved end residues are part of each CDR3. A D gene is named only where the DNA matches it firmly. Size is stated for part of the rows, as once, few or many counts, or as a class when the clone is expanded.

abundance,v_gene,d_gene,j_gene,CDR3aa,CDR3nt
.,TRBV29-1,.,TRBJ2-2,CSVVQGGGELFF,TGCAGCGTTGTACAGGGTGGCGGGGAGCTGTTTTTT
.,TRBV19,TRBD1,TRBJ1-1,CASKLGQGDTEAFF,TGTGCCAGTAAGTTGGGACAGGGGGACACTGAAGCTTTCTTT
.,TRBV27,TRBD1,TRBJ2-3,CASSLMGQATDTQYF,TGTGCCAGCAGTTTAATGGGACAGGCCACAGATACGCAGTATTTT
.,TRBV19,TRBD1,TRBJ2-3,CASSIGPRTGSDTQYF,TGTGCCAGTAGTATAGGCCCCAGGACAGGGTCAGATACGCAGTATTTT
.,TRBV11-3,.,TRBJ2-5,CASSLGGLSQETQYF,TGTGCCAGCAGCTTAGGAGGACTCTCCCAAGAGACCCAGTACTTC
.,TRBV19,TRBD2,TRBJ2-1,CASSNRGRGSYNEQFF,TGTGCCAGTAGCAACCGAGGGAGGGGCTCCTACAATGAGCAGTTCTTC
.,TRBV19,.,TRBJ2-2,CASSHLGYGTGETGELFF,TGTGCCAGTAGCCACCTGGGGTACGGGACTGGGGAAACCGGGGAGCTGTTTTTT
.,TRBV29-1,.,TRBJ2-3,CSVEEYPGRSTDTQYF,TGCAGCGTTGAAGAATATCCGGGACGGAGCACAGATACGCAGTATTTT
few,TRBV11-2,.,TRBJ2-4,CASSFWVGADIQYF,TGTGCCAGCAGCTTTTGGGTAGGGGCGGACATTCAGTACTTC
.,TRBV29-1,.,TRBJ1-1,CSVQGAEAFF,TGCAGCGTCCAGGGTGCTGAAGCTTTCTTT
.,TRBV11-2,TRBD2,TRBJ2-2,CASRIPGGPSGELFF,TGTGCCAGCAGAATTCCGGGGGGGCCGTCCGGGGAGCTGTTTTTT
.,TRBV7-9,.,TRBJ2-6,CAWGKPGANVLTF,TGTGCCTGGGGTAAACCTGGGGCCAACGTCCTGACTTTC
many,TRBV6-2/TRBV6-3,TRBD1,TRBJ2-3,CASSYSTGADTQYF,TGTGCCAGCAGTTACTCGACAGGGGCAGATACGCAGTATTTT
.,TRBV6-4,.,TRBJ1-2,CASRPQGPGGYGYTF,TGTGCCAGCAGGCCACAGGGCCCCGGGGGGTATGGCTACACCTTC
.,TRBV24-1,.,TRBJ2-5,CATSDLQGTQYF,TGTGCCACCAGTGATTTGCAAGGGACCCAGTACTTC
.,TRBV5-1,.,TRBJ2-7,CASSFGGSGEQYF,TGCGCCAGCAGCTTTGGAGGGAGTGGGGAGCAGTACTTC
.,TRBV10-3,.,TRBJ1-5,CAIRHREGSAQHF,TGTGCCATCAGACACAGGGAAGGTTCGGCCCAGCATTTT
.,TRBV19,TRBD1,TRBJ1-1,CASSIVRDSEAFF,TGTGCCAGTAGTATAGTCCGGGACAGTGAAGCTTTCTTT
.,TRBV6-4,TRBD1,TRBJ1-5,CASSATGWYDQPQHF,TGTGCCAGCAGCGCGACAGGGTGGTACGATCAGCCCCAGCATTTT
.,TRBV3-1/TRBV3-2,.,TRBJ2-5,CASSQLEFQETQYF,TGTGCCAGCAGCCAACTTGAATTTCAAGAGACCCAGTACTTC
once,TRBV7-9,.,TRBJ2-3,CASSPGLTTDTQYF,TGTGCCAGCAGCCCGGGACTTACTACGGATACGCAGTATTTT
.,TRBV24-1,TRBD1,TRBJ1-1,CATSEQGDTEAFF,TGTGCCACCAGTGAACAGGGGGACACTGAAGCTTTCTTT
.,TRBV19,.,TRBJ1-6,CASTFLGNSPLHF,TGTGCCAGTACTTTTCTGGGGAATTCACCCCTCCACTTT
.,TRBV6-2/TRBV6-3,TRBD2,TRBJ2-2,CASSYLAENTGELFF,TGTGCCAGCAGTTACCTAGCGGAGAACACCGGGGAGCTGTTTTTT
few,TRBV5-1,TRBD2,TRBJ2-6,CASTGGTGTSGANVLTF,TGCGCCAGCACCGGGGGGACGGGTACTTCTGGGGCCAACGTCCTGACTTTC
.,TRBV9,.,TRBJ2-2,CASSVSRTGPGDTGELFF,TGTGCCAGCAGCGTATCGAGGACTGGCCCGGGGGACACCGGGGAGCTGTTTTTT
.,TRBV5-5,.,TRBJ1-1,CASSLDDRSHTEAFF,TGTGCCAGCAGCTTAGATGACAGGTCCCACACTGAAGCTTTCTTT
.,TRBV6-6,TRBD1,TRBJ2-2,CASSVTGSTGELFF,TGTGCCAGCAGCGTGACAGGGTCCACCGGGGAGCTGTTTTTT
.,TRBV24-1,.,TRBJ2-1,CATGRDTNEQFF,TGTGCCACTGGGAGAGACACCAATGAGCAGTTCTTC
few,TRBV5-6,.,TRBJ2-1,CASSPIGGGSPLSDEQFF,TGTGCCAGCAGCCCAATCGGTGGGGGTAGTCCCCTCTCTGATGAGCAGTTCTTC
.,TRBV12-3/TRBV12-4,.,TRBJ1-5,CASSFPRQPQHF,TGTGCCAGCAGTTTCCCTCGTCAGCCCCAGCATTTT
.,TRBV5-1,.,TRBJ2-7,CASSQTDRYEQYF,TGCGCCAGCAGCCAGACAGACCGCTACGAGCAGTACTTC
.,TRBV6-5,.,TRBJ1-1,CASSQLPENTEAFF,TGTGCCAGCAGCCAGCTACCTGAAAACACTGAAGCTTTCTTT